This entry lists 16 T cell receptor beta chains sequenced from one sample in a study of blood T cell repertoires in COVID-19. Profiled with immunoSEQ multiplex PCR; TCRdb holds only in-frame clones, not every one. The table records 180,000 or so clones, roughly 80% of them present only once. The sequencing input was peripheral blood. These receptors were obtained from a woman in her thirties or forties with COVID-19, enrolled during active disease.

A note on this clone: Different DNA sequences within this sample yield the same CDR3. In nucleotides, the CDR3 is TGTGCCAGCTCACCAGGACAGGGTGAGACCCAGTACTTC. Its protein is CASSPGQGETQYF. The chain couples TRBV18 to TRBJ2-5, with 8 bases identical to TRBD1. There are 13 residues in the CDR3. V dropped 2 bases and J dropped 5; count of bases not matched to a gene: 1. CDR1 and CDR2 (germline): KGHSH, LQKENI.

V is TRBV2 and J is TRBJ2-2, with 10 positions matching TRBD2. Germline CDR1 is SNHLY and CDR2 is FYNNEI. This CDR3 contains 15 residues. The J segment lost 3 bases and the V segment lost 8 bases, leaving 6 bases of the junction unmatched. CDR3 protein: CASGGTSVYTGELFF. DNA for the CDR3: TGTGCCAGCGGTGGGACTAGCGTATACACCGGGGAGCTGTTTTTT.

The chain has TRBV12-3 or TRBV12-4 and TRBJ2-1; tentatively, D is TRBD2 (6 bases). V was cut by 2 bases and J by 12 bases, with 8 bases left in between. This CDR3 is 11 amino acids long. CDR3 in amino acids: CASSLFGGQFF. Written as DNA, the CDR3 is TGTGCCAGCAGTTTATTCGGGGGGCAGTTCTTC.

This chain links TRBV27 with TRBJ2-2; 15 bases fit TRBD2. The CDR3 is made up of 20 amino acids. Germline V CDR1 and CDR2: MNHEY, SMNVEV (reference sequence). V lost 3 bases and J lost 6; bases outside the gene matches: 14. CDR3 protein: CASSFGHPGLAGGLAGELFF. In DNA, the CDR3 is TGTGCCAGCAGTTTTGGCCATCCGGGACTAGCGGGAGGATTGGCCGGGGAGCTGTTTTTT.

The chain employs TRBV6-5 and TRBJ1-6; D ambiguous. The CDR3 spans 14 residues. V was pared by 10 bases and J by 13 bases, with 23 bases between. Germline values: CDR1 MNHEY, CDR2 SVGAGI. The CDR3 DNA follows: TGTGCCATCCGACCCGGGATAGTAACTGAGCCCCTCCACTTT. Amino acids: CAIRPGIVTEPLHF.

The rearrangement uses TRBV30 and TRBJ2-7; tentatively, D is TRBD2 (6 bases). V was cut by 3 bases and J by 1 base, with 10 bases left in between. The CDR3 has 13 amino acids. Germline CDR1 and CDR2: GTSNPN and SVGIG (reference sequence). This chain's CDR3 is CAWSRGMSYEQYF. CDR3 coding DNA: TGTGCCTGGAGCCGCGGGATGTCCTACGAGCAGTACTTC.

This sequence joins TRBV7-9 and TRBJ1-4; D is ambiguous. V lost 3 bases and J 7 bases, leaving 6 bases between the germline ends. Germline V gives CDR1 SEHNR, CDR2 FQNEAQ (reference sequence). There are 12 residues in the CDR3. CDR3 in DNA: TGTGCCAGCAGCTTTTTCTTTGAAAAACTGTTTTTT. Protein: CASSFFFEKLFF.

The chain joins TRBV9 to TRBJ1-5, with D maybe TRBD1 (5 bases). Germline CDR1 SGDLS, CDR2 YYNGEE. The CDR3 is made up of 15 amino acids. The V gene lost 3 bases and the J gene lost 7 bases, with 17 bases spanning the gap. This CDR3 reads CASSDRRGVRQPQHF. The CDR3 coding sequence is TGTGCCAGCAGCGATCGCCGGGGGGTCCGCCAGCCCCAGCATTTT. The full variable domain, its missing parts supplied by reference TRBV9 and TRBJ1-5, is DSGVTQTPKHLITATGQRVTLRCSPRSGDLSVYWYQQSLDQGLQFLIQYYNGEERAKGNILERFSAQQFPDLHSELNLSSLELGDSALYFCASSDRRGVRQPQHFGDGTRLSIL.

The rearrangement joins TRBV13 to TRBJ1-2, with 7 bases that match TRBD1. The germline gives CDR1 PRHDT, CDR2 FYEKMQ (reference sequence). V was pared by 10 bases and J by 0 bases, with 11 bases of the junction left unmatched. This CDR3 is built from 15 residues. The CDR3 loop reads CATLETTGTNYGYTF. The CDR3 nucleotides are TGTGCCACTCTGGAGACGACAGGGACTAACTATGGCTACACCTTC.

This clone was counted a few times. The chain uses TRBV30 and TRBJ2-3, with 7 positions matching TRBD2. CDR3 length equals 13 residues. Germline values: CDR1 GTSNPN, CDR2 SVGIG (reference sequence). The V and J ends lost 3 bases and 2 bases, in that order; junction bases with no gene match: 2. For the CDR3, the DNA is TGTGCCTGGAGGGGGACTAACACAGATACGCAGTATTTT. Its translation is CAWRGTNTDTQYF.

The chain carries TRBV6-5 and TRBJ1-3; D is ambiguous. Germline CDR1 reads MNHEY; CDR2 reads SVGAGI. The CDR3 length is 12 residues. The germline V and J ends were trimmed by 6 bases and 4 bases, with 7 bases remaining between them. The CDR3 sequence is CASRAQGNTIYF. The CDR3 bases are TGTGCCAGCAGGGCCCAGGGAAACACCATATATTTT.

The CDR3 spells CASSLVPGGKYEQYF. CDR3 bases: TGTGCCAGCAGCTTGGTGCCAGGAGGTAAGTACGAGCAGTACTTC. The V gene is TRBV5-4, the J gene TRBJ2-7; D perhaps matches TRBD2 (5 bases). The ends were cut back, 0 bases at V and 4 bases at J, with 14 bases in the middle. Germline CDR1 SGHNT, CDR2 YYREEE (reference sequence). There are 15 residues in the CDR3.

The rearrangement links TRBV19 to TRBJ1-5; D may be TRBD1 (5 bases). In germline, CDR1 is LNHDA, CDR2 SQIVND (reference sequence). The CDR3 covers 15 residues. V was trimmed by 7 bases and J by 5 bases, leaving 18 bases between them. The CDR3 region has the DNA TGTGCCAGTATGGAGGGGTACATTTCGGATCAGCCCCAGCATTTT. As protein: CASMEGYISDQPQHF.

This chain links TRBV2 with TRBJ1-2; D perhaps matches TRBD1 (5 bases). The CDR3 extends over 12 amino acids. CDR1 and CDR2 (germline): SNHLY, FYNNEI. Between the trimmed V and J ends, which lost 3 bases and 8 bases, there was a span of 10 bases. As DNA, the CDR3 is TGTGCCAGCAGTGACAGGGCTGGGGGCTACACCTTC. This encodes CASSDRAGGYTF.

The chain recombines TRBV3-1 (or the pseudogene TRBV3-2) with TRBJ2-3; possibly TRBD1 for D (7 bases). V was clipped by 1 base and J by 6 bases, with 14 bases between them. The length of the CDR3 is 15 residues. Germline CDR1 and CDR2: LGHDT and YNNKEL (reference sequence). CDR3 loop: CASSQGPGGMDTQYF. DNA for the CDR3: TGTGCCAGCAGCCAAGGACCAGGGGGGATGGATACGCAGTATTTT.

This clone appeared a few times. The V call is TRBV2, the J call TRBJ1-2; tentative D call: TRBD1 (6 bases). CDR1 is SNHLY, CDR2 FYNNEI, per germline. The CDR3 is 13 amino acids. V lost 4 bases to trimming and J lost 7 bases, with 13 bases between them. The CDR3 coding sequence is TGTGCCAGCAGTGTGCGGGGGCCAGGTGGCTACACCTTC. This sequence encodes CASSVRGPGGYTF.